Described below is a single T cell receptor (beta chain) sequence and its context. This specimen comes from a study of blood T cell repertoires in COVID-19. Libraries were prepared by immunoSEQ multiplex PCR; TCRdb keeps only in-frame clonotypes and omits some of them. In the table there are about 140,000 clones, roughly 82% of which are singletons. Germline CDR1 reads SGHKS; CDR2 reads YYEKEE (reference sequence). This CDR3 spans 15 amino acids. The V end was cut by 5 bases, the J end by 0 bases, with 12 bases between. The chain joins TRBV5-5 to TRBJ1-3; possible D gene TRBD1, 5 bases. The sequence came from a man between 60 and 75 years old with active or convalescent COVID-19. Sequenced input: peripheral blood. CDR3 sequence: CASSTDSNSGNTIYF. The CDR3 DNA follows: TGTGCCAGCAGTACCGACAGCAACTCTGGAAACACCATATATTTT.